This TCR beta chain was sequenced for a study of CXCR3-negative and CXCR3-positive naive CD8 T cells. Overall study results and limits: TRB CDR3s of CXCR3-positive naive cells were more hydrophobic than those of CXCR3-negative naive cells. Similarly elevated diversity marked both naive subsets, with memory CD8+ cells showing far lower diversity. The study found that naive CXCR3-negative and CXCR3-positive cells shared TRBV-TRBJ usage, while memory cells differed.

Comment on this clonotype: What it binds is not known.

This CDR3 region has 15 residues. Per the germline V gene, CDR1 is SGHTA and CDR2 is FQGNSA. Naive CD8+ T cells showed a CD45RO-CCR7+CD27+CD95- phenotype. UMI-labeled 5' RACE TRB cDNA libraries were prepared from the cells. TCRdb reworked the 5' RACE reads into one entry per CDR3 protein, no DNA. The table for this sample gives around 88,000 distinct CDR3 sequences. J is TRBJ1-2 and V is TRBV7-2; TCRdb proposes TRBD1, but this gene call is untestable without DNA. The receptor was derived from a human donor in good health. Some clones in this sample may be carry-over from other donors' samples. Sequencing was performed on naive CXCR3+ CD8+ T cells from blood. Subset noted: CD45RO-CCR7+CD27+CD95- naive CD8+ T cells expressing CXCR3 (TNR3+). The CDR3 reads CASSLNRVWQDGYTF.